The 5 T cell receptor beta chains listed next were all sequenced from one sample in a study of OX40 agonist ivuxolimab in advanced cancers. The method was immunoSEQ multiplex PCR; TCRdb's version includes in-frame clones alone and lacks a portion of them. The table records approximately 35,000 clones, roughly four fifths of them present only once. The material sequenced was CD4+ or CD8+ T cells sorted from blood, taken in a trial of the OX40 agonist ivuxolimab. The origin of the receptors is an adult with an advanced solid tumor such as melanoma, head and neck, liver or kidney cancer.

This clone was seen a single time. The gene calls are TRBV27 and TRBJ2-1, with D maybe TRBD2 (6 bases). The CDR3 is 14 residues long. The V end was cut by 5 bases, the J end by 5 bases, with 13 bases between. CDR1 and CDR2 from the germline V gene are MNHEY and SMNVEV (reference sequence). The CDR3 reads CASSPPGLNNEQFF. The CDR3 DNA follows: TGTGCCAGCAGTCCCCCGGGACTCAACAATGAGCAGTTCTTC.

The rearrangement joins TRBV9 to TRBJ2-2; 9 bases are a match to TRBD1. The V segment lost 4 bases and the J segment 9 bases; nucleotides outside the gene matches: 10. This CDR3 is 15 amino acids long. The germline V gene encodes CDR1 SGDLS and CDR2 YYNGEE. CDR3 loop: CASSPPGQGWRELFF. Here the CDR3 DNA reads TGTGCCAGCAGCCCCCCGGGACAGGGCTGGAGGGAGCTGTTTTTT.

The genes are TRBV7-3 and TRBJ2-1; D gene uncertain. The CDR3 runs 12 residues. Trimming pared 5 bases from V and 9 bases from J, leaving 11 bases between. Germline values: CDR1 SGHTA, CDR2 FQGTGA. CDR3 sequence reads: CASSPGGREQFF. The CDR3 nucleotides are TGTGCCAGCAGCCCCGGCGGCCGTGAGCAGTTCTTC.

By its share, this clone is medium-sized (0.01 to 0.1%). The chain has TRBV27 and TRBJ1-1; TRBD1 agrees at 7 bases. In germline, CDR1 is MNHEY, CDR2 SMNVEV (reference sequence). With 6 bases clipped from V and 6 bases from J, the junction kept 4 bases outside the gene matches. CDR3 size: 12 residues. The CDR3 bases are TGTGCCAGCAGAACAGGGGTGGCTGAAGCTTTCTTT. Its translation: CASRTGVAEAFF.

The CDR3 protein is CASGRVGRTEAFF. CDR3 bases: TGTGCCAGCGGCCGGGTGGGGCGGACTGAAGCTTTCTTT. The V call is TRBV27, the J call TRBJ1-1, with D perhaps matching TRBD1 (5 bases). The V gene's germline CDR1 is MNHEY and CDR2 SMNVEV (reference sequence). CDR3 length: 13 residues. The germline V and J ends were trimmed by 8 bases and 5 bases, with 15 bases remaining between them.